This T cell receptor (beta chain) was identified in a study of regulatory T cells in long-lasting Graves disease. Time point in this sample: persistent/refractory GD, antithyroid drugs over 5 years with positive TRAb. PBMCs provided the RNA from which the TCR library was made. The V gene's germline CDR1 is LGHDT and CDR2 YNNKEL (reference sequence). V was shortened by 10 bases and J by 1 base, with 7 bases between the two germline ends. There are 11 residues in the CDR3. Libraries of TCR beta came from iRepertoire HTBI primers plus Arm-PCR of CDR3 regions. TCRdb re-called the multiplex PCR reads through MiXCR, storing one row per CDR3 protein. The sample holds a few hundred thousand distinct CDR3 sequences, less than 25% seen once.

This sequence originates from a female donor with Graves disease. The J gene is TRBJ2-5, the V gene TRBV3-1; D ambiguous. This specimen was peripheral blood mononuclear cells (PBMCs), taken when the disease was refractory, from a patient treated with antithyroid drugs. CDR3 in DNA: TGTGCCACCGCCGTCCAAGAGACCCAGTACTTC. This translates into CATAVQETQYF.